This paragraph reports one TCR beta chain. This clonotype was seen many times. What antigen it recognizes has not been identified. There are no base qualities to consult, and no much larger clone falls within one base. PBMCs were isolated by Ficoll-Paque density gradient centrifugation. The sample comes from a study of T-cell memory formation after mild COVID-19 (dated by TCRdb to about 2021). In the study overall: TCR sequence clusters from the two donors were found to be largely donor specific. In a couple of donors, T-cell clones that expanded and contracted after mild COVID-19 were tracked by sequencing TCRalpha and TCRbeta repertoires over time. The cohort was made up of two young adult volunteers, one female and one male, who were previously healthy. Points the paper makes about the study in general: Clones contracting from day 15 to 85 had balanced CD4/CD8 phenotypes, while a second wave expanding from day 15 to 37 was biased towards CD4+. Contracting CD4+ clones turned up mainly in the CM and EM memory subsets, whereas EMRA was where CD8+ clones were enriched. Only a couple of mild cases were covered in the study, and larger cohorts including severe cases with pre-infection samples were considered necessary. The second-wave clones that peaked on day 37 were not confirmed to be SARS-CoV-2 specific. Some responding clones were detected in pre-infection memory, suggesting pre-existing cross-reactive memory T cells joined the SARS-CoV-2 response.

The CDR3 contains 12 residues, cysteine and phenylalanine counted. The read is trimmed to its CDR3 DNA, 36 bases read in frame from base 1. The junction shows trimming of 4 bases on V and 7 bases on J, plus 8 bases between the germline ends. Per the germline V gene (reference sequence), SEHNR is the CDR1 and FQNEAQ is the CDR2. Sequenced on an Illumina NovaSeq 6000. TCRalpha and TCRbeta cDNA libraries were built by 5'RACE with constant-segment primers, adding sample barcodes and unique molecular identifiers. Trizol reagent was used to extract RNA from every sample. Library amplification was performed in two PCR steps, and a second sample barcode and Illumina TruSeq adapters were introduced in the second step. Sequencing of libraries was performed on an Illumina NovaSeq with 2 x 150 bp paired-end reads. The source study handled its data this way. Demultiplexing of reads and collapsing into UMI-guided consensus sequences were performed with migec v1.2.7. Using mixcr v2.1.11, UMI consensuses were aligned to TRA and TRB V and J templates and then assembled into clonotypes. Clonotypes were classified as expanded or contracted when called significant by both edgeR and NoisET, with noise models trained on biological replicates. For edgeR calls, the cutoffs were a false discovery rate-adjusted p below 0.01 and a log2 fold-change threshold of 1. As an exploratory analysis of dynamics, PCA with hierarchical clustering was applied to max-normalized trajectories of the 1000 most abundant clonotypes. Each responding clone was given a CD4 or CD8 phenotype based on the CD4+ and CD8+ repertoires, which had been sequenced separately. TCRdb cleaned the public reads at Q25 with fastp, built clones with MiXCR and kept in-frame beta chains. Rows matching on CDR3 protein sequence are summarized as one entry with the most common DNA and genes. These V and J calls derive from TCRdb rather than the authors' analysis. This sample gives 500,000 to 550,000 distinct CDR3 sequences in total; around 21% of them show up just once. The ten largest clones add up to roughly an eighth of the sample.

Specimen: PBMCs or a T cell subset sorted from them (not recorded which). The receptor's source is an adult woman who had mild COVID-19 (a few samples of this study predate the infection). The sample titles of this study are shuffled in the database, so cell type and time point are left out; the donor was told from shared clones. Here the chain combines TRBV7-9 and TRBJ1-5; the D gene is possibly TRBD1, with 5 bases matching. CDR3 sequence: CASSSRGQPQHF. In nucleotide form, the sequence is TGTGCCAGCAGCTCACGGGGGCAGCCCCAGCATTTT.